This is a list of T cell receptor beta chains from one sample in a study of T cell responses to AZD1222 COVID-19 vaccine. The protocol was immunoSEQ multiplex PCR, while the TCRdb copy is restricted to in-frame clones and leaves out a portion. The table lists about 83,000 clones, around nine tenths of them singletons. The sample in question was peripheral blood, obtained on day 0 of MenACWY control vaccination. The receptors were gathered from an adult in good health. CDR3s leave out the opening cysteine and the closing phenylalanine or tryptophan. The order of the fields is J gene, V gene, CDR3 protein.

J gene: TRBJ1-5
V gene: TRBV10-3
CDR3 protein: AELSWDSENQPQH

J gene: TRBJ1-2
V gene: TRBV14
CDR3 protein: ASSQDEAGRNRYGYT

J gene: TRBJ2-3
V gene: TRBV6-1
CDR3 protein: ASSDPTEPKKDTQY

J gene: TRBJ1-5
V gene: TRBV6-1
CDR3 protein: ASSEGDPDQPQH

J gene: TRBJ2-7
V gene: TRBV5-4
CDR3 protein: ASSLVGTGGNEQY

J gene: TRBJ2-5
V gene: TRBV3-1/TRBV3-2
CDR3 protein: ASRPLWRESETQY

J gene: TRBJ2-7
V gene: TRBV15
CDR3 protein: ATSRPSHGGEQY

J gene: TRBJ1-1
V gene: TRBV5-1
CDR3 protein: ASSLRTGGSSEAF

J gene: TRBJ1-2
V gene: TRBV6-5
CDR3 protein: ASSYTGGVNYGYT

J gene: TRBJ2-1
V gene: TRBV2
CDR3 protein: ASSAQENEQF

J gene: TRBJ1-1
V gene: TRBV6-1
CDR3 protein: ASSEGGFWDRVGAF

J gene: TRBJ2-1
V gene: TRBV5-6
CDR3 protein: ASSPGASGTDEQF

J gene: TRBJ2-7
V gene: TRBV4-3
CDR3 protein: ASSQEASGALRPQY

J gene: TRBJ1-1
V gene: TRBV6-2/TRBV6-3
CDR3 protein: ASSFDPGAGAF

J gene: TRBJ2-7
V gene: TRBV11-2
CDR3 protein: ASSLRLQGGYEQY

J gene: TRBJ1-4
V gene: TRBV7-2
CDR3 protein: ASSVDSRGEKLF

J gene: TRBJ2-5
V gene: TRBV5-1
CDR3 protein: ASAKPKETQY

J gene: TRBJ2-7
V gene: TRBV11-2
CDR3 protein: ASSLAVSYEQY

J gene: TRBJ1-5
V gene: TRBV18
CDR3 protein: ASSPDSRDQPQH

J gene: TRBJ1-1
V gene: TRBV6-5
CDR3 protein: ASSWAFDGLNTEAF

J gene: TRBJ2-2
V gene: TRBV6-5
CDR3 protein: ASTTGLGRPGELF

J gene: TRBJ1-2
V gene: TRBV6-5
CDR3 protein: ASSLRKSGQFGYT

J gene: TRBJ1-5
V gene: TRBV6-5
CDR3 protein: ASTGGRNQPQH

J gene: TRBJ1-1
V gene: TRBV30
CDR3 protein: ARDGGVEAF

J gene: TRBJ1-1
V gene: TRBV29-1
CDR3 protein: SVEENLNTEAF

J gene: TRBJ2-1
V gene: TRBV6-6
CDR3 protein: ASSHPGLAGVNEQF

J gene: TRBJ1-4
V gene: TRBV7-9
CDR3 protein: ASSLIGQGVEKLF

J gene: TRBJ2-2
V gene: TRBV2
CDR3 protein: ASRSGTSSTGELF

J gene: TRBJ1-1
V gene: TRBV30
CDR3 protein: ARTQGDTEAF

J gene: TRBJ1-6
V gene: TRBV7-2
CDR3 protein: ASSPQASLGISPLH

J gene: TRBJ2-7
V gene: TRBV5-1
CDR3 protein: ASRTSGLSYEQY

J gene: TRBJ1-2
V gene: TRBV6-5
CDR3 protein: ATSGSGANYGYT

J gene: TRBJ2-1
V gene: TRBV27
CDR3 protein: ASSFGGRDEQF

J gene: TRBJ2-6
V gene: TRBV5-1
CDR3 protein: ASSSAAGANVLT

J gene: TRBJ2-2
V gene: TRBV2
CDR3 protein: ASILSGVNTGELF